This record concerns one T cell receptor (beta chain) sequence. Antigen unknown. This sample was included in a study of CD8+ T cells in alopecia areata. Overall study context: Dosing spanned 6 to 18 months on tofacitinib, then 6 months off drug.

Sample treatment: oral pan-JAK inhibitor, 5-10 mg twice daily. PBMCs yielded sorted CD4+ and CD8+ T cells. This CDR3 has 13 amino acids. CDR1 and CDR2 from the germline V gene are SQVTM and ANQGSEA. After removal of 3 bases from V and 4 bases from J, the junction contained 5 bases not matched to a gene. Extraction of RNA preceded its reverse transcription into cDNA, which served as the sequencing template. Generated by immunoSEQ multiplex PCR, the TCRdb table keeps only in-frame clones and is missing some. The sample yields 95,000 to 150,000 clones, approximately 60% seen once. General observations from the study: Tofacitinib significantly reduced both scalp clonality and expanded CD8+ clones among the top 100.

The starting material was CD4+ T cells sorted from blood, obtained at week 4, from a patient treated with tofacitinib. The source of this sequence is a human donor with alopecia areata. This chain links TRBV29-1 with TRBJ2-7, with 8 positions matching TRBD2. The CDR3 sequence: CSVDSGGEYEQYF. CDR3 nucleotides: TGCAGCGTTGATTCGGGGGGGGAATACGAGCAGTACTTC.